Following are 8 T cell receptor beta chains from one sample sequenced in a study of a mutant IDH1 vaccine in newly diagnosed glioma. Generated by immunoSEQ multiplex PCR, the TCRdb table keeps only in-frame clones and is missing some. The sample lists tens of thousands of clones, around 90% occurring once. Time point here: baseline, week 1 (first vaccination visit). The sample's treatment: pre-vaccination baseline after standard-of-care therapy. Sequences were derived from PBMCs, sampled from a glioma patient treated with radiotherapy, temozolomide or both. These receptors all come from a man aged 45-65 years with glioma.

The V call is TRBV4-2, the J call TRBJ1-3, with a tentative D call TRBD1 (5 bases). This CDR3 region has 14 residues. Germline CDR1 is LGHNA and CDR2 is YNFKEQ. V gave up 8 bases and J gave up 4 bases, with 15 bases separating them. CDR3 residues: CASWSSGTGNTIYF. In DNA, the CDR3 is TGTGCCAGCTGGAGTTCGGGGACCGGAAACACCATATATTTT.

This clone showed up just a few times. The V and J genes are TRBV6-5 and TRBJ2-2, with D perhaps given as TRBD1 or TRBD2 (6 bases each). Trimming took off 6 bases at V and 7 bases at J, with 12 bases between the two ends. This CDR3 has 13 residues. Germline V CDR1 and CDR2: MNHEY, SVGAGI. The DNA of the CDR3 is TGTGCCAGCAGCCGAGGGGGGAACGGGGAGCTGTTTTTT. Its protein is CASSRGGNGELFF.

The CDR3 bases are TGTGCCAGCAGCTTAGAAGGGGGCGGTCAGCCCCAGCATTTT. Residues: CASSLEGGGQPQHF. This chain joins TRBV11-2 and TRBJ1-5; 7 bases line up with TRBD1. The CDR3 is 14 amino acids. Looked up from germline, CDR1 is SGHAT and CDR2 is FQNNGV. V lost 0 bases and J lost 6; bases outside the gene matches: 2.

The genes are TRBV6-5 and TRBJ1-2; no firm D call. V lost 6 bases, J lost 0 bases, and 11 bases lay in between. CDR1 is MNHEY and CDR2 is SVGAGI in the germline V gene. This CDR3 spans 14 amino acids. The CDR3 DNA reads as TGTGCCAGCAGCACGGACCGAGCTAACTATGGCTACACCTTC. Translation gives CASSTDRANYGYTF.

The CDR3 loop is CASSFLTGELFF. The CDR3 DNA is TGTGCCAGCAGTTTCCTCACCGGGGAGCTGTTTTTT. V usage is TRBV28 and J usage is TRBJ2-2; D remains unclear. The CDR3 sequence is 12 residues long. Germline V gene lookup returns CDR1 MDHEN and CDR2 SYDVKM. The germline V and J ends were trimmed by 3 bases and 4 bases, with 3 bases remaining between them.

The chain recombines TRBV7-9 with TRBJ2-7; tentative D call: TRBD1 (6 bases). Germline assignment: CDR1 SEHNR and CDR2 FQNEAQ (reference sequence). Trimming removed 5 bases from V and 7 bases from J, with 15 bases in between. The CDR3 has 13 amino acids. The CDR3, as DNA: TGTGCCAGCAGCGCCACAGGGTCATGGGAGCAGTACTTC. Translation gives CASSATGSWEQYF.

The rearrangement uses TRBV30 and TRBJ1-2; D is unresolved. The V end lost 0 bases, the J end lost 0 bases, and 5 bases lay between the germline ends. This CDR3 contains 13 residues. Germline CDR1 and CDR2: GTSNPN and SVGIG (reference sequence). This CDR3 is CAWSVSTNYGYTF. The CDR3 region has the DNA TGTGCCTGGAGTGTGTCCACTAACTATGGCTACACCTTC.

This clone was seen a handful of times. The rearrangement links TRBV27 to TRBJ1-1, with D perhaps matching TRBD1 (6 bases). V was trimmed by 5 bases and J by 2 bases, leaving 15 bases between them. Germline CDR1 MNHEY, CDR2 SMNVEV (reference sequence). The CDR3 has 15 residues. CDR3 bases: TGTGCCAGCAGTCCCTCCGGACAGCCCAACACTGAAGCTTTCTTT. This translates into CASSPSGQPNTEAFF.